This TCR beta chain was sequenced for a study of molecular identifiers for immune sequencing clone quantification. Using its own MiXCR run on the PCR reads, TCRdb lists one record per CDR3 protein. The top ten clones hold about 0.84% of a sample with hundreds of thousands of distinct CDR3 sequences, less than 30% of them seen once. Germline values: CDR1 LNHDA, CDR2 SQIVND (reference sequence). CDR3 length equals 16 residues. The V and J ends lost 6 bases and 4 bases respectively, with 18 bases between them. This clonotype was counted between two and nine times. The TCR comes from a human donor in good health. Some libraries in this study had Jurkat cell RNA spiked in. The sequencing input was naive CD8+ T cells from blood, with Jurkat cell RNA spiked in. The sample's subset: FACS-sorted CD8+CD4-CCR7+CD45RA+ naive T cells. The rearrangement uses TRBV19 and TRBJ2-2; no definite D call. In nucleotides, the CDR3 is TGTGCCAGTAGAGTAGCTACCCGGGTAGGCACCGGGGAGCTGTTTTTT. Amino acid sequence: CASRVATRVGTGELFF.